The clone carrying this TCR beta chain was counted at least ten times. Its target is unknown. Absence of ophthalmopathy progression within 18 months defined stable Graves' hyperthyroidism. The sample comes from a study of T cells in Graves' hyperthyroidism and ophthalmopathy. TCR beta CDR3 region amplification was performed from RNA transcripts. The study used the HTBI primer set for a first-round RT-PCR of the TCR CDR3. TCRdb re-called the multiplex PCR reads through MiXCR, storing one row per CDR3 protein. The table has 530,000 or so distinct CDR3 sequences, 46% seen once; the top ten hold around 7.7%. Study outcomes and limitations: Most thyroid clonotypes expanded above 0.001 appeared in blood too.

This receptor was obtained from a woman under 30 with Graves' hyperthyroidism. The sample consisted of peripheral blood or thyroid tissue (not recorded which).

This CDR3 reads CSVMTDNTEAFF. The CDR3 DNA is TGCAGCGTTATGACAGACAACACTGAAGCTTTCTTT. The chain links TRBV29-1 to TRBJ1-1, with D perhaps TRBD1 (5 bases). The germline V gene encodes CDR1 SQVTM and CDR2 ANQGSEA. The CDR3 is 12 residues long. The V end lost 5 bases, the J end lost 2 bases, and 9 bases lay between the germline ends. The full variable domain, with the rest looked up from reference TRBV29-1 and TRBJ1-1, is SAVISQKPSRDICQRGTSLTIQCQVDSQVTMMFWYRQQPGQSLTLIATANQGSEATYESGFVIDKFPISRPNLTFSTLTVSNMSPEDSSIYLCSVMTDNTEAFFGQGTRLTVV.